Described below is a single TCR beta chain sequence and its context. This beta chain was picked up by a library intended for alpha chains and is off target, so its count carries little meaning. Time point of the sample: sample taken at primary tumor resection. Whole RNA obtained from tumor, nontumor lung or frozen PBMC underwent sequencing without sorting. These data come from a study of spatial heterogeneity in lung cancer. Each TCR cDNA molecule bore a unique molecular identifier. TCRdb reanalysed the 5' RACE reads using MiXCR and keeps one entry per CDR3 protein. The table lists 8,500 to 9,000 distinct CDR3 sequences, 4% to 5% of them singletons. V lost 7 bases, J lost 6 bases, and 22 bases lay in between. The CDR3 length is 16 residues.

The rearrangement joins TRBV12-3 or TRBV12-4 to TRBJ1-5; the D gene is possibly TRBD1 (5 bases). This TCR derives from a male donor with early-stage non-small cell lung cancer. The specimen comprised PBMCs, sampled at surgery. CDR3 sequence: CASTPGSSGVGQPQHF. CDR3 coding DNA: TGTGCCAGCACTCCTGGGAGTTCGGGGGTGGGTCAGCCCCAGCATTTT.